This TCR beta chain was captured in a study of shared clonotypes between healthy human individuals. Unmatched junction bases numbered 8, after V lost 4 bases and J lost 7 bases. This CDR3 comprises 16 residues. Looked up from germline, CDR1 is LNHDA and CDR2 is SQIVND (reference sequence). Profiling relied on immunoSEQ multiplex PCR, and the TCRdb table lists in-frame clones only, not all of them. The repertoire consists of 2 million to 2.5 million clones, with approximately 96% occurring once and the leading ten covering approximately 0.13%. The V and J genes are TRBV19 and TRBJ2-2; 11 bases fit TRBD2. The clonotype originates from a man younger than 35 in good health. The sequencing sample was made of naive CD4+ T cells sorted from blood. Subset given: CD45RA+ positively selected. The CDR3 reads CASSSLAGGGRGELFF. CDR3 bases: TGTGCCAGTAGTAGCCTAGCGGGAGGAGGACGCGGGGAGCTGTTTTTT.